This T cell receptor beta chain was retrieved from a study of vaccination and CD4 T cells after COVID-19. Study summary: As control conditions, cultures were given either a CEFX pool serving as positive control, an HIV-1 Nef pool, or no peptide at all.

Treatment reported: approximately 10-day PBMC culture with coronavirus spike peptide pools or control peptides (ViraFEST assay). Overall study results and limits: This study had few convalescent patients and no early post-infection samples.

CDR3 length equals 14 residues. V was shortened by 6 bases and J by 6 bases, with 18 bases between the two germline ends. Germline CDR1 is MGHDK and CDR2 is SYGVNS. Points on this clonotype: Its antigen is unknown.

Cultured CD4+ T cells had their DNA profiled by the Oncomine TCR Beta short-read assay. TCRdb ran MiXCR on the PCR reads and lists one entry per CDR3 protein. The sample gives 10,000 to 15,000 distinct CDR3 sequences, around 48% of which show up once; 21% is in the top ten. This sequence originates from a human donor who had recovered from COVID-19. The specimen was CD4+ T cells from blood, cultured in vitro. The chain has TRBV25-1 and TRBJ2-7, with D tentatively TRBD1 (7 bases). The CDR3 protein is CASSNQGGGIEQYF. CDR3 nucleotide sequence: TGTGCCAGCAGCAACCAAGGGGGCGGGATCGAGCAGTACTTC.